This is a list of T cell receptor beta chains from one sample in a study of shared clonotypes between healthy human individuals. The repertoire was sequenced with immunoSEQ multiplex PCR; TCRdb's copy has only in-frame clones and lacks some. The sample gives about 2 million clones, about 95% of which show up once; roughly 1.2% is in the top ten. The source material was naive CD8+ T cells sorted from blood. The origin of the receptors is a man aged 18 to 30 in good health. CDR3s include the opening cysteine and the closing phenylalanine or tryptophan. D genes are given only for firm matches. Not every row has a clone size; where given, it reads once, few, many or a size class.

v_gene,d_gene,j_gene,abundance,CDR3nt,CDR3aa
TRBV19,TRBD1,TRBJ1-6,NA,TGTGCCAGTAGTTCCGACAGGGCCGGCTCCTATAATTCACCCCTCCACTTT,CASSSDRAGSYNSPLHF
TRBV9,TRBD2,TRBJ2-5,NA,TGTGCCAGCAGCCCCAGCGGGGGCCAAGAGACCCAGTACTTC,CASSPSGGQETQYF
TRBV27,TRBD1,TRBJ1-2,NA,TGTGCCAGCAGTCCAGGGGGACAGGGGGCGACGGGCTACACCTTC,CASSPGGQGATGYTF
TRBV4-3,NA,TRBJ2-1,NA,TGCGCCAGCAGCCAAGACCGGGGGAGACCCTACAATGAGCAGTTCTTC,CASSQDRGRPYNEQFF
TRBV6-6,TRBD1,TRBJ1-3,NA,TGTGCCAGCGAACAGGGGGTTGTTGGAAACACCATATATTTT,CASEQGVVGNTIYF
TRBV11-2,TRBD1,TRBJ2-5,NA,TGTGCCAGCAGCTTCAGGACAGGGGGAGAGACCCAGTACTTC,CASSFRTGGETQYF
TRBV4-3,TRBD2,TRBJ2-7,NA,TGCGCCAGCAGCCAGTTAGCGGGTAGCTCCTACGAGCAGTACTTC,CASSQLAGSSYEQYF
TRBV5-6,NA,TRBJ1-1,NA,TGTGCCAGCAGCTTCAGGGGCTACCACAAGAACACTGAAGCTTTCTTT,CASSFRGYHKNTEAFF
TRBV28,NA,TRBJ1-2,NA,TGTGCCAGCAGTTTACCCGGGACACCTGCTTATGGCTACACCTTC,CASSLPGTPAYGYTF
TRBV20-1,NA,TRBJ1-1,NA,TGCAGTGCTAGACTTGTGACTGAAGCTTTCTTT,CSARLVTEAFF
TRBV19,NA,TRBJ1-2,NA,TGTGCCAGTAGTATAGGCCCCGCAGGGTTTGATGGCTACACCTTC,CASSIGPAGFDGYTF
TRBV10-1,NA,TRBJ2-1,NA,TGCGCCAGCAGTGACCCAGGGGCTGAAAACTACAATGAGCAGTTCTTC,CASSDPGAENYNEQFF
TRBV6-6,NA,TRBJ1-1,NA,TGTGCCAGCAGTTACTCGAGGGGGGAGTATAACACTGAAGCTTTCTTT,CASSYSRGEYNTEAFF
TRBV27,NA,TRBJ1-5,NA,TGTGCCAGCAGTTCCCTGGGAGGGGACGGACAGCCCCAGCATTTT,CASSSLGGDGQPQHF
TRBV4-2,TRBD2,TRBJ2-7,NA,TGTGCCAGCAGCCAAGGTCGGGAGGGCTACGAGCAGTACTTC,CASSQGREGYEQYF
TRBV14,NA,TRBJ1-2,NA,TGTGCCAGCAGCCTCCATCCCAGCGGGGACGGCTACACCTTC,CASSLHPSGDGYTF
TRBV9,NA,TRBJ2-7,NA,TGTGCCAGCAGCGTAGAAGAGGGTTTACTGATCGAGCAGTACTTC,CASSVEEGLLIEQYF
TRBV30,NA,TRBJ2-2,NA,TGTGCCTGGGACGGTGGGGAGCTGTTTTTT,CAWDGGELFF
TRBV27,NA,TRBJ1-2,NA,TGTGCCAGCAGTTTACAGTCTAACTATGGCTACACCTTC,CASSLQSNYGYTF
TRBV28,NA,TRBJ1-1,NA,TGTGCCAGCAGTACCCCCTTAAACGGGGCAGGGGACACTGAAGCTTTCTTT,CASSTPLNGAGDTEAFF
TRBV5-6,TRBD1,TRBJ1-4,NA,TGTGCCAGCAGCCCGGACAGGGCTGAAAAACTGTTTTTT,CASSPDRAEKLFF
TRBV23-1,NA,TRBJ2-7,NA,TGCGCCAGCAGTCACATCCTTATCTACTTC,CASSHILIYF
TRBV6-5,TRBD2,TRBJ2-5,NA,TGTGCCAGCAGTTCCCTACCGGGACTAGCGGACGAGACCCAGTACTTC,CASSSLPGLADETQYF
TRBV7-9,NA,TRBJ2-2,NA,TGTGCCAGCAGCCCGACAGAAACACTCGCGAACACCGGGGAGCTGTTTTTT,CASSPTETLANTGELFF
TRBV5-1,NA,TRBJ1-1,NA,TGCGCCAGCAGAGGGGCCGGAGGGGACACTGAAGCTTTCTTT,CASRGAGGDTEAFF
TRBV19,NA,TRBJ2-7,NA,TGTGCCAGTAGTCCCTACTCGGGCCCCACCTACGAGCAGTACTTC,CASSPYSGPTYEQYF
TRBV6-1,NA,TRBJ2-2,NA,TGTGCCAGCAGCGAAACGGGACGCCTGAACACCGGGGAGCTGTTTTTT,CASSETGRLNTGELFF
TRBV4-1,TRBD1,TRBJ2-5,NA,TGCGCCAGCAGCTTGACAGGGGAAGAGACCCAGTACTTC,CASSLTGEETQYF
TRBV11-2,NA,TRBJ1-6,NA,TGTGCCAGCAGTCAAAGTGGAAGGGCAGTAAATTCACCCCTCCACTTT,CASSQSGRAVNSPLHF
TRBV4-1,TRBD1,TRBJ1-4,NA,TGCGCCAGCAGCCTTCGACAGGGGTTACTTGAAAAACTGTTTTTT,CASSLRQGLLEKLFF
TRBV6-5,NA,TRBJ1-1,NA,TGTGCCAGCAGTACCGGGACATCGGCCGGTGAAGCTTTCTTT,CASSTGTSAGEAFF
TRBV5-6,TRBD1,TRBJ1-1,NA,TGTGCCAGCAGCTCAGGGGGAGGGACTGAAGCTTTCTTT,CASSSGGGTEAFF
TRBV2,NA,TRBJ1-2,NA,TGTGCCAGCAGTGACAGTTTTAACTATGGCTACACCTTC,CASSDSFNYGYTF
TRBV4-1,NA,TRBJ2-1,NA,TGCGCCAGCAGCCAACTTAACAATGAGCAGTTCTTC,CASSQLNNEQFF
TRBV30,NA,TRBJ1-2,NA,TGTGCCTGGAGTGCGGGTTTAGGCTACACCTTC,CAWSAGLGYTF
TRBV19,NA,TRBJ1-6,NA,TGTGCCAGTAGTATATCTATTTTGGGACTTGTTAATTCACCCCTCCACTTT,CASSISILGLVNSPLHF
TRBV9,TRBD1,TRBJ2-7,NA,TGTGCCAGCAGCGTTGGTAGGGACAGGGACCACGAGCAGTACTTC,CASSVGRDRDHEQYF
TRBV5-6,NA,TRBJ2-7,once,TGTGCCAGCGGGAGCCAGGGCTACGAGCAGTACTTC,CASGSQGYEQYF
TRBV30,NA,TRBJ1-1,NA,TGTGCCTGGAGCCTACAGGGGAACACTGAAGCTTTCTTT,CAWSLQGNTEAFF
TRBV2,NA,TRBJ2-5,NA,TGTGCCAGCAGTGAAGGTACCGGGCTCCGCAAGGAGACCCAGTACTTC,CASSEGTGLRKETQYF
TRBV29-1,NA,TRBJ2-7,once,TGCAGCGCCCGGGAGAACTCCTACGAGCAGTACTTC,CSARENSYEQYF
TRBV30,TRBD2,TRBJ2-1,NA,TGTGCCTGGAGTGTGGCGGGGGGCGAGCAGTTCTTC,CAWSVAGGEQFF
TRBV29-1,TRBD2,TRBJ2-5,NA,TGCAGCGTGGGACTAGCGGGGGAGTCCCAGTACTTC,CSVGLAGESQYF
TRBV30,TRBD2,TRBJ2-2,NA,TGTGCCTGGACGGTGACTAGCGGGAGGGGTATGAACACCGGGGAGCTGTTTTTT,CAWTVTSGRGMNTGELFF
TRBV28,TRBD2,TRBJ2-5,NA,TGTGCCAGCAGACTGGGACTAGTAGAGACCCAGTACTTC,CASRLGLVETQYF
TRBV6-5,TRBD1,TRBJ1-4,NA,TGTGCCAGCAGTTTCTTTCAGGGGGCTGAAAAACTGTTTTTT,CASSFFQGAEKLFF
TRBV5-1,NA,TRBJ2-7,NA,TGCGCCAGCAGCTTGGAACCGGCCGGCGAGCAGTACTTC,CASSLEPAGEQYF
TRBV15,NA,TRBJ2-2,NA,TGTGCCACCAGCATTGTAGGCGGGGAGCTGTTTTTT,CATSIVGGELFF